A selection of T cell receptor beta chains follows, all from one sample in a study of blood T cell repertoires in COVID-19. Profiled with immunoSEQ multiplex PCR; TCRdb holds only in-frame clones, not every one. Of about 280,000 clones listed, 70% to 90% were seen once; the top ten hold around 2.1%. The specimen was peripheral blood. The receptors were gathered from a woman aged 25-40 years who had recovered from COVID-19. CDR3s include the opening cysteine and the closing phenylalanine or tryptophan. Each record gives: clone size, V gene, D gene, J gene, CDR3 DNA, CDR3 protein. A D gene is named only where the DNA matches it firmly. Clone size is given for some rows only: seen once, a few or many times, or a class if the clone is expanded.

clone_size: few; v_call: TRBV6-6; d_call: NA; j_call: TRBJ1-5; cdr3_nt: TGTGCCAGCAGTTACGTTGAACAGTGGAGGACTCAGCCCCAGCATTTT; cdr3_aa: CASSYVEQWRTQPQHF
clone_size: NA; v_call: TRBV2; d_call: TRBD1; j_call: TRBJ2-2; cdr3_nt: TGTGCCAGTGTCCTAGGGGGCTCGAACACCGGGGAGCTGTTTTTT; cdr3_aa: CASVLGGSNTGELFF
clone_size: NA; v_call: TRBV19; d_call: NA; j_call: TRBJ1-1; cdr3_nt: TGTGCCACACGGCGGGGGGTTGAAGCTTTCTTT; cdr3_aa: CATRRGVEAFF
clone_size: NA; v_call: TRBV3-1/TRBV3-2; d_call: NA; j_call: TRBJ2-3; cdr3_nt: TGTGCCAGCAGCCAAGATCCCCCGGGATATAGCACAGATACGCAGTATTTT; cdr3_aa: CASSQDPPGYSTDTQYF
clone_size: once; v_call: TRBV27; d_call: NA; j_call: TRBJ1-1; cdr3_nt: TGTGCCAGCAGTTTAGCAGGGGTGAACACTGAAGCTTTCTTT; cdr3_aa: CASSLAGVNTEAFF
clone_size: NA; v_call: TRBV6-1; d_call: NA; j_call: TRBJ1-5; cdr3_nt: TGTGCCAGCAGTGAATTAGACAGGAGCTATAGCAATCAGCCCCAGCATTTT; cdr3_aa: CASSELDRSYSNQPQHF
clone_size: NA; v_call: TRBV7-6; d_call: TRBD2; j_call: TRBJ2-1; cdr3_nt: TGTGCCAGCAGCTTGCAGACTAGCGGGGGGGATGAGCAGTTCTTC; cdr3_aa: CASSLQTSGGDEQFF
clone_size: NA; v_call: TRBV27; d_call: NA; j_call: TRBJ1-1; cdr3_nt: TGTGCCAGCAGTGGACTGGGGAACACTGAAGCTTTCTTT; cdr3_aa: CASSGLGNTEAFF
clone_size: NA; v_call: TRBV3-1/TRBV3-2; d_call: NA; j_call: TRBJ1-3; cdr3_nt: TGTGCCAGCATCTCCCCCTCTGGAAACACCATATATTTT; cdr3_aa: CASISPSGNTIYF
clone_size: NA; v_call: TRBV11-3; d_call: NA; j_call: TRBJ2-7; cdr3_nt: TGTGCCAGCAGCCCCGGGGAAACCTACGAGCAGTACTTC; cdr3_aa: CASSPGETYEQYF
clone_size: NA; v_call: TRBV15; d_call: NA; j_call: TRBJ2-1; cdr3_nt: TGTGCCACCAGCAGAGATCTGGCGGACAATGAGCAGTTCTTC; cdr3_aa: CATSRDLADNEQFF
clone_size: NA; v_call: TRBV2; d_call: TRBD2; j_call: TRBJ2-1; cdr3_nt: TGTGCCAGCAGCAAACCGGGACTAGGGTTAGAGCAGTTCTTC; cdr3_aa: CASSKPGLGLEQFF
clone_size: once; v_call: TRBV15; d_call: NA; j_call: TRBJ2-2; cdr3_nt: TGTGCCACCACAGGGGGGAGCACCGGGGAGCTGTTTTTT; cdr3_aa: CATTGGSTGELFF
clone_size: NA; v_call: TRBV7-2; d_call: NA; j_call: TRBJ2-5; cdr3_nt: TGTGCCAGCAGCTTGATTCCGGAGGGTCGGACCCAGTACTTC; cdr3_aa: CASSLIPEGRTQYF
clone_size: NA; v_call: TRBV7-9; d_call: TRBD1; j_call: TRBJ1-1; cdr3_nt: TGTGCCAGCAGCTTAAACGACAGGGGAAGGGTGAACACTGAAGCTTTCTTT; cdr3_aa: CASSLNDRGRVNTEAFF
clone_size: NA; v_call: TRBV5-1; d_call: NA; j_call: TRBJ2-6; cdr3_nt: TGCGCCAGCAGCTTGTGGCAGTCTGGGGCCAACGTCCTGACTTTC; cdr3_aa: CASSLWQSGANVLTF
clone_size: NA; v_call: TRBV11-2; d_call: NA; j_call: TRBJ2-3; cdr3_nt: TGTGCCAGCAGCTTAGATAGTAGCTCCCAAAGAACGCAGTATTTT; cdr3_aa: CASSLDSSSQRTQYF
clone_size: once; v_call: TRBV19; d_call: TRBD1; j_call: TRBJ1-3; cdr3_nt: TGTGCCAGTAGCGAAAACCCGGACAGGGGAGGAAACACCATATATTTT; cdr3_aa: CASSENPDRGGNTIYF
clone_size: NA; v_call: TRBV5-1; d_call: TRBD1; j_call: TRBJ2-2; cdr3_nt: TGCGCCAGCAGCTCACGGACAGGGTCAGACACCGGGGAGCTGTTTTTT; cdr3_aa: CASSSRTGSDTGELFF
clone_size: NA; v_call: TRBV5-6; d_call: NA; j_call: TRBJ2-3; cdr3_nt: TGTGCCAGCAGCTTGGTACGGGGGGCCGGCACAGATACGCAGTATTTT; cdr3_aa: CASSLVRGAGTDTQYF
clone_size: NA; v_call: TRBV19; d_call: NA; j_call: TRBJ2-7; cdr3_nt: TGTGCCAGTAGTATAGGGTGGTTGGACAGCCTCTCCTACGAGCAGTACTTC; cdr3_aa: CASSIGWLDSLSYEQYF
clone_size: NA; v_call: TRBV6-2/TRBV6-3; d_call: TRBD2; j_call: TRBJ2-1; cdr3_nt: TGTGCCAGCAGTAGCGGGAGATACAATGAGCAGTTCTTC; cdr3_aa: CASSSGRYNEQFF
clone_size: NA; v_call: TRBV2; d_call: TRBD2; j_call: TRBJ2-7; cdr3_nt: TGTGCCAGCAGGGGGGGGGACCCATCCTACGAGCAGTACTTC; cdr3_aa: CASRGGDPSYEQYF
clone_size: NA; v_call: TRBV28; d_call: NA; j_call: TRBJ1-2; cdr3_nt: TGTGCCAGCAGTATCCAAACAGGGAACTACACCTTC; cdr3_aa: CASSIQTGNYTF
clone_size: NA; v_call: TRBV27; d_call: NA; j_call: TRBJ1-2; cdr3_nt: TGTGCCAGCAGAGCTTACTTTGGACTCAGCAAGGATGGCTACACCTTC; cdr3_aa: CASRAYFGLSKDGYTF
clone_size: NA; v_call: TRBV7-9; d_call: TRBD2; j_call: TRBJ2-1; cdr3_nt: TGTGCCAGCAGCTTAAGGCTAGCGGGATGCAATGAGCAGTTCTTC; cdr3_aa: CASSLRLAGCNEQFF
clone_size: NA; v_call: TRBV30; d_call: NA; j_call: TRBJ1-1; cdr3_nt: TGTGCCTGGAGTGTTGTCGCAGTGAACATGAACACTGAAGCTTTCTTT; cdr3_aa: CAWSVVAVNMNTEAFF
clone_size: NA; v_call: TRBV30; d_call: NA; j_call: TRBJ1-2; cdr3_nt: TGTGCCTGGAGTGTACTTGGTATGCAGGCTCTCCTGGACTATGGCTACACCTTC; cdr3_aa: CAWSVLGMQALLDYGYTF
clone_size: NA; v_call: TRBV20-1; d_call: NA; j_call: TRBJ2-3; cdr3_nt: TGCAGTGCTAGTACGTCTGCGAGCACAGATACGCAGTATTTT; cdr3_aa: CSASTSASTDTQYF